This is a list of T cell receptor beta chains from one sample in a study of OX40 agonist ivuxolimab in advanced cancers. The protocol was immunoSEQ multiplex PCR, while the TCRdb copy is restricted to in-frame clones and leaves out a portion. The sample has roughly 65,000 clones; around 81% are singletons. The material was CD4+ or CD8+ T cells sorted from blood, obtained in a trial of the OX40 agonist ivuxolimab. The receptors shown here come from an adult with an advanced solid tumor such as melanoma, head and neck, liver or kidney cancer. CDR3s include the opening cysteine and the closing phenylalanine or tryptophan. The D gene is left open where the match is weak. Expanded clones get a size class; other rows say once, few or many, or leave the size out.

TRBV6-5,TRBJ2-3,.,TRBD1,15,TGTGCCAGCAGTTTCTCTTACAGGGGGCGGGATACGCAGTATTTT,CASSFSYRGRDTQYF
TRBV29-1,TRBJ2-2,.,TRBD1,13,TGCAGCGTCGACAGGGGAAACACCGGGGAGCTGTTTTTT,CSVDRGNTGELFF
TRBV5-6,TRBJ2-7,few,.,13,TGTGCCAGTAGCTACGGGGCTACCTACGAGCAGTACTTC,CASSYGATYEQYF
TRBV18,TRBJ2-7,.,.,11,TGTGCCAGCTCACCATACTACGAGCAGTACTTC,CASSPYYEQYF
TRBV6-1,TRBJ2-4,.,.,13,TGTGCCAGCAGTGACGGACCCTGGGACATTCAGTACTTC,CASSDGPWDIQYF
TRBV11-2,TRBJ2-3,.,.,16,TGTGCCAGCAGCTACCTTAGCGGAGGGGGCACAGATACGCAGTATTTT,CASSYLSGGGTDTQYF
TRBV15,TRBJ2-7,.,.,19,TGTGCCACCAGATCATTTCCCGGAACTCCAATCGACCCGAACTACGAGCAGTACTTC,CATRSFPGTPIDPNYEQYF
TRBV19,TRBJ2-7,.,.,12,TGTGCCAGTAGTAATCAGGGATACGAGCAGTACTTC,CASSNQGYEQYF
TRBV18,TRBJ2-7,.,TRBD2,16,TGTGCCAGCTCGTCTGCAGACCGCGGGAGGGCCTACGAGCAGTACTTC,CASSSADRGRAYEQYF
TRBV5-1,TRBJ2-3,.,.,16,TGCGCCAGCAGCTTGGCCGCAGGAGGTAATACAGATACGCAGTATTTT,CASSLAAGGNTDTQYF
TRBV19,TRBJ2-1,.,TRBD2,15,TGTGCCAGTAGTCCTTTAGCGGGAGCAAACAATGAGCAGTTCTTC,CASSPLAGANNEQFF
TRBV7-7,TRBJ2-5,few,.,14,TGTGCTAGCAGCTTAGCGAGGCAGGGAGAGACCCAGTACTTC,CASSLARQGETQYF
TRBV13,TRBJ2-7,.,.,14,TGTGCCAGCAGCCGGGGGGCAGGGTCCTACGAGCAGTACTTC,CASSRGAGSYEQYF
TRBV14,TRBJ1-2,.,.,14,TGTGCCAGCAGCCCGGGGGTTTCACTCTATGGCTACACCTTC,CASSPGVSLYGYTF